This T cell receptor (beta chain) was observed in a study of cytomegalovirus exposure and HLA in healthy donors. The PCR contained 60 Vbeta and 13 Jbeta primers. Libraries were prepared by immunoSEQ multiplex PCR; TCRdb keeps only in-frame clonotypes and omits some of them. The sample holds approximately 150,000 clones, over 75% seen once. Sequencing was done on a sample of PBMCs. The receptor was isolated from a woman aged 40 to 50 in good health and CMV-seronegative.

The DNA for the CDR3 is TGTGCCAGCAGCTTAGGCAGTGAGCAGTTCTTC. It translates to CASSLGSEQFF. V gene TRBV7-9 combines with J gene TRBJ2-1; D unclear. Between the trimmed V and J ends, which lost 1 base and 9 bases, there was a span of 4 bases. From germline, CDR1 is SEHNR and CDR2 FQNEAQ (reference sequence). CDR3 size: 11 residues.